Each of the 23 T cell receptor beta chains below was sequenced from the same sample in a study of T-cell memory formation after mild COVID-19. A single record per CDR3 protein comes from TCRdb applying MiXCR to the 5' RACE reads. The sample lists around 450,000 distinct CDR3 sequences, roughly 20% occurring once. Sequenced sample: PBMCs or a T cell subset sorted from them (not recorded which). The receptors derive from an adult woman who had mild COVID-19 (a few samples of this study predate the infection). Cell type and time point are not known.

The rearrangement uses TRBV7-6 and TRBJ2-3, with no clear D. The CDR3 spans 12 residues. Trimming removed 4 bases from V and 6 bases from J, with 8 bases in between. Germline CDR1 SGHVS, CDR2 FNYEAQ. The CDR3 loop is CASSSYWDTQYF. In DNA, the CDR3 is TGTGCCAGCAGCTCATATTGGGATACGCAGTATTTT.

This clonotype was seen a few times. CDR3 bases: TGTGCCAGCAGTTCCCGGACAGGCGACGTTGAAGCTTTCTTT. It encodes CASSSRTGDVEAFF. This sequence joins TRBV27 and TRBJ1-1, with 7 positions matching TRBD1. Germline values: CDR1 MNHEY, CDR2 SMNVEV (reference sequence). This CDR3 contains 14 residues. The ends lost 4 bases at V and 7 bases at J; junction bases unmatched: 9.

This chain connects TRBV30 to TRBJ1-3, with TRBD1 as a possible D gene (5 bases). Per the germline V gene, CDR1 is GTSNPN and CDR2 is SVGIG (reference sequence). The V gene lost 3 bases and the J gene lost 0 bases, with 24 bases spanning the gap. This CDR3 region has 19 residues. The CDR3 here is CAWSRVSSRDRRSGNTIYF. The CDR3 DNA reads as TGTGCCTGGAGCAGGGTCTCTAGCAGGGATCGTCGCTCTGGAAACACCATATATTTT.

This clonotype occurred a few times. The chain joins TRBV6-5 to TRBJ2-1; TRBD1 matches 8 bases. Germline CDR1 is MNHEY and CDR2 is SVGAGI. The V segment lost 6 bases and the J segment 6 bases; nucleotides outside the gene matches: 4. This CDR3 is built from 13 residues. CDR3 amino acids: CASRRTGRNEQFF. The CDR3, as DNA: TGTGCCAGCAGACGGACAGGGCGCAATGAGCAGTTCTTC.

V gene TRBV29-1 combines with J gene TRBJ1-1, with D perhaps TRBD1 (6 bases). Trimming pared 3 bases from V and 1 base from J, leaving 12 bases between. Germline V gene data show CDR1 as SQVTM and CDR2 as ANQGSEA. The CDR3 runs to 14 residues. The CDR3 sequence: CSVDTLTGNTEAFF. In DNA form, the CDR3 reads TGCAGCGTTGACACGTTGACAGGGAACACTGAAGCTTTCTTT.

This clonotype was seen a few times. The rearrangement joins TRBV6-1 to TRBJ1-2; no clear D. CDR1 and CDR2 (germline): MNHNS, SASEGT. V was shortened by 3 bases and J by 3 bases, with 8 bases between the two germline ends. This CDR3 has 13 residues. The CDR3 nucleotides read TGTGCCAGCAGTGACAACAGCCACTATGGCTACACCTTC. The encoded protein is CASSDNSHYGYTF.

A few counts support this clonotype. The chain couples TRBV6-1 to TRBJ2-7, with D possibly called TRBD1 or TRBD2 (5 bases each). Trimming removed 2 bases at V and 0 bases at J, with 14 bases between. Germline CDR1 and CDR2: MNHNS and SASEGT. The CDR3 covers 16 residues. As DNA, the CDR3 is TGTGCCAGCAGTGAAATGCCCCGGGACCACTCCTACGAGCAGTACTTC. This codes for CASSEMPRDHSYEQYF.

This clonotype appeared many times. The chain employs TRBV7-2 and TRBJ2-3; 7 bases line up with TRBD1. CDR1 and CDR2 from the germline V gene are SGHTA and FQGNSA. Unmatched junction bases numbered 10, after V lost 3 bases and J lost 1 base. There are 17 residues in the CDR3. DNA of the CDR3: TGTGCCAGCAGCTTCCGCCCTACAGGGGCCGGCACAGATACGCAGTATTTT. Translation: CASSFRPTGAGTDTQYF.

This clonotype has just a few counts. The rearrangement links TRBV6-5 to TRBJ1-1; TRBD1 matches 12 bases. The CDR3 is 17 amino acids. CDR1 is MNHEY and CDR2 is SVGAGI in the germline V gene. The V segment lost 7 bases and the J segment 4 bases; nucleotides outside the gene matches: 13. The CDR3 here is CASTSGTGGALGTEAFF. As DNA, the CDR3 is TGTGCCAGCACTTCCGGGACAGGGGGCGCGTTGGGCACTGAAGCTTTCTTT.

The sample holds a few counts of this clonotype. V gene TRBV12-3 or TRBV12-4 combines with J gene TRBJ2-7; 10 positions agree with TRBD1. This CDR3 is 14 amino acids long. Trimming took 3 bases from V and 3 from J; bases not matched to a gene: 2. CDR3 sequence reads: CASSFDRGLYEQYF. Here the CDR3 DNA reads TGTGCCAGCAGTTTCGACAGGGGGCTCTACGAGCAGTACTTC.

In its sample, this clonotype was seen a few times. This chain links TRBV7-2 with TRBJ2-1; D gene uncertain. The V gene's germline CDR1 is SGHTA and CDR2 FQGNSA. Trimming took off 7 bases at V and 8 bases at J, with 12 bases between the two ends. CDR3 length: 12 amino acids. Here the CDR3 reads CASTPVVYEQFF. Here the CDR3 DNA reads TGTGCCAGCACCCCGGTCGTCTATGAGCAGTTCTTC.

This rearrangement joins TRBV6-5 to TRBJ2-7; perhaps TRBD2 as D (7 bases). Germline values: CDR1 MNHEY, CDR2 SVGAGI. The CDR3 consists of 15 residues. Trimming pared 2 bases from V and 3 bases from J, leaving 14 bases between. As DNA, the CDR3 is TGTGCCAGCAGTTACAGCAGCGGGACATTCTACGAGCAGTACTTC. Translated: CASSYSSGTFYEQYF.

In its sample, this clonotype was seen many times. The germline gene is not matched at one end of the junction; a read error may be the cause. The chain uses TRBV5-1 and TRBJ1-1; D perhaps matches TRBD1 (6 bases). CDR3 length equals 18 residues. Germline lookup yields CDR1 SGHRS and CDR2 YFSETQ. CDR3 in amino acids: CASSLRVGVRGSNSEAFF. The CDR3 region has the DNA TGCGCCAGCAGCTTACGGGTGGGGGTCAGGGGCTCGAACTCTGAAGCTTTCTTT. Full variable domain (missing parts from reference TRBV5-1 and TRBJ1-1): KAGVTQTPRYLIKTRGQQVTLSCSPISGHRSVSWYQQTPGQGLQFLFEYFSETQRNKGNFPGRFSGRQFSNSRSEMNVSTLELGDSALYLCASSLRVGVRGSNSEAFFGQGTRLTVV.

This clonotype was observed a few times. The chain links TRBV6-6 to TRBJ1-1, with D perhaps TRBD1 (6 bases). Germline loops: CDR1 MNHNY, CDR2 SVGAGI (reference sequence). This CDR3 is built from 18 residues. With 0 bases removed from V and 5 bases from J, the gap between germline ends came to 22 bases. The CDR3 sequence: CASSYSTRRRGATTEAFF. CDR3 DNA: TGTGCCAGCAGTTACTCGACCCGCCGGCGGGGGGCTACGACTGAAGCTTTCTTT.

This clonotype was counted only a few times. The V and J genes are TRBV4-2 and TRBJ2-3, with 10 bases lining up with TRBD2. The CDR3 spans 18 residues. The V gene's germline CDR1 is LGHNA and CDR2 YNFKEQ. V lost 0 bases to trimming and J lost 6 bases; unmatched junction nucleotides: 12. The CDR3: CASSQDNGATSGADTQYF. For the CDR3, the DNA is TGTGCCAGCAGCCAAGATAACGGGGCCACTAGCGGGGCCGATACGCAGTATTTT.

The chain employs TRBV18 and TRBJ1-1; D unclear. V lost 1 base to trimming and J lost 2 bases, with 8 bases between them. The germline V gene has CDR1 KGHSH and CDR2 LQKENI. The CDR3 sequence is 14 residues long. CDR3 amino acids: CASSPRRGNTEAFF. The CDR3 bases are TGTGCCAGCTCACCACGTCGGGGAAACACTGAAGCTTTCTTT.

The chain recombines TRBV24-1 with TRBJ1-2; D is unresolved. This CDR3 has 12 amino acids. V lost 2 bases to trimming and J lost 7 bases, with 7 bases between them. CDR1 is KGHDR, CDR2 SFDVKD, per germline. The CDR3 loop reads CATSDWYAGYTF. In DNA, the CDR3 is TGTGCCACCAGTGATTGGTACGCTGGCTACACCTTC.

This sequence joins TRBV12-3 or TRBV12-4 and TRBJ2-1; D is uncertain. The V end lost 7 bases, the J end lost 6 bases, and 13 bases lay between the germline ends. The CDR3 runs to 13 residues. The CDR3 bases are TGTGCCAGCAAACTCCAGGTTTTCAATGAGCAGTTCTTC. This encodes CASKLQVFNEQFF.

This clonotype was seen only a few times. This chain links TRBV12-3 or TRBV12-4 with TRBJ2-6, with a tentative D call TRBD2 (5 bases). V lost 7 bases and J 3 bases, leaving 16 bases between the germline ends. The CDR3 is 16 amino acids. The CDR3, as DNA: TGTGCCAGCACTACTCGAGGGATCTATGGGGCCAACGTCCTGACTTTC. It specifies CASTTRGIYGANVLTF.

This clonotype was picked up many times. This chain's CDR3 is CASSPGLAGAGYEQYF. CDR3 nucleotide sequence: TGTGCCAGCAGCCCGGGACTAGCGGGAGCCGGCTACGAGCAGTACTTC. The rearrangement links TRBV5-5 to TRBJ2-7, with TRBD2 matching 14 bases. Germline V gene sequence: CDR1 SGHKS, CDR2 YYEKEE (reference sequence). V shed 4 bases and J 3 bases; nucleotides not matched to a gene: 6. This CDR3 region has 16 residues.

The chain has TRBV20-1 and TRBJ1-2, with D unclear. Trimming pared 1 base from V and 3 bases from J, leaving 9 bases between. This CDR3 has 13 residues. Germline V gene lookup returns CDR1 DFQATT and CDR2 SNEGSKA (reference sequence). For the CDR3, the DNA is TGCAGTGCTAGAGGACACCGCTACTATGGCTACACCTTC. Its translation is CSARGHRYYGYTF.

The rearrangement uses TRBV9 and TRBJ2-7; D remains unclear. Trimming left V 3 bases short and J 2 bases short, with 18 bases between. CDR1 is SGDLS and CDR2 is YYNGEE in the germline V gene. The CDR3 sequence is 16 residues long. For the CDR3, the DNA is TGTGCCAGCAGCGGTACCCTCATGGACGGTACCTACGAGCAGTACTTC. This codes for CASSGTLMDGTYEQYF. The full variable domain, rest sourced from reference TRBV9 and TRBJ2-7, is DSGVTQTPKHLITATGQRVTLRCSPRSGDLSVYWYQQSLDQGLQFLIQYYNGEERAKGNILERFSAQQFPDLHSELNLSSLELGDSALYFCASSGTLMDGTYEQYFGPGTRLTVT.

This clonotype came up a few times. The chain links TRBV15 to TRBJ1-2; D may be TRBD1 (6 bases). Per germline, CDR1 LNHNV and CDR2 YYDKDF (reference sequence). V was clipped by 1 base and J by 0 bases, with 15 bases between them. The CDR3 spans 17 residues. The CDR3 region has the DNA TGTGCCACCAGCAGAGTGCAGGACAGCAAAACTAACTATGGCTACACCTTC. It is translated as CATSRVQDSKTNYGYTF.